The rows below give T cell receptor beta chains drawn from one sample of a study of blood T cell repertoires in COVID-19. TCRdb keeps only in-frame clones here, not all; method: immunoSEQ multiplex PCR. The data hold over 150,000 clones, with roughly 80% observed a single time. The sample comprised peripheral blood. The receptors originated from a man younger than 30 with active or convalescent COVID-19. Each CDR3 is given with its conserved first and last residue. A D gene is named only where the DNA matches it firmly. The size of a clone is reported for some rows only, either as once, few or many, or as a class for expanded clones.

CASALIATALSGYTF | TGTGCCAGCGCCCTAATAGCCACCGCCCTATCTGGCTACACCTTC | 15 | . | . | TRBJ1-2 | TRBV9
CASSSLYNEQFF | TGTGCCAGCAGTTCCCTTTACAATGAGCAGTTCTTC | 12 | . | . | TRBJ2-1 | TRBV12-3/TRBV12-4
CASSKDARGTSGQETQYF | TGTGCCAGCAGCAAAGACGCCAGGGGGACTAGCGGCCAAGAGACCCAGTACTTC | 18 | . | few | TRBJ2-5 | TRBV21-1
CASRLSGTGYGYTF | TGTGCCAGCAGACTCTCCGGGACAGGATATGGCTACACCTTC | 14 | TRBD1 | . | TRBJ1-2 | TRBV28
CASSLASGTGASLYGYTF | TGTGCCAGCAGCTTAGCGTCGGGGACAGGGGCATCTCTCTATGGCTACACCTTC | 18 | TRBD1 | . | TRBJ1-2 | TRBV7-8
CASSIGDSGTQYF | TGTGCCAGTAGTATCGGGGATTCAGGGACCCAGTACTTC | 13 | . | . | TRBJ2-5 | TRBV19
CASNYIGSADTQYF | TGCGCCAGCAATTATATCGGGAGTGCAGATACGCAGTATTTT | 14 | . | . | TRBJ2-3 | TRBV5-1
CASSRDTVNSPLHF | TGCGCCAGCAGCAGGGACACAGTTAATTCACCCCTCCACTTT | 14 | . | few | TRBJ1-6 | TRBV5-1
CASSGTPGNTIYF | TGTGCCAGCTCAGGGACTCCTGGAAACACCATATATTTT | 13 | . | . | TRBJ1-3 | TRBV18
CATQTGNSNQPQHF | TGTGCCACTCAGACAGGGAATAGCAATCAGCCCCAGCATTTT | 14 | TRBD1 | many | TRBJ1-5 | TRBV10-3
CASSRTGKGETQYF | TGTGCCAGTAGTCGTACGGGGAAGGGAGAGACCCAGTACTTC | 14 | . | . | TRBJ2-5 | TRBV19
CASRDHGQGNSPLHF | TGTGCCAGTCGTGACCATGGACAGGGGAATTCACCCCTCCACTTT | 15 | TRBD1 | . | TRBJ1-6 | TRBV18
CASSMAYSGETEAFF | TGTGCCAGTAGTATGGCATATTCAGGGGAAACTGAAGCTTTCTTT | 15 | . | . | TRBJ1-1 | TRBV19
CASSPGNEQFF | TGCGCCAGCAGCCCGGGCAATGAGCAGTTCTTC | 11 | . | . | TRBJ2-1 | TRBV5-1
CASREGLAGSYEQYF | TGTGCCAGCAGAGAGGGACTAGCGGGCTCCTACGAGCAGTACTTC | 15 | TRBD2 | . | TRBJ2-7 | TRBV5-4
CASSPHGEGLRETQYF | TGTGCCAGCAGCCCCCACGGGGAGGGGTTGAGAGAGACCCAGTACTTC | 16 | TRBD2 | few | TRBJ2-5 | TRBV3-1/TRBV3-2
CASSQDLQGARYGYTF | TGTGCCAGCAGCCAAGACCTACAGGGGGCACGATATGGCTACACCTTC | 16 | TRBD1 | few | TRBJ1-2 | TRBV3-1/TRBV3-2
CASSLEVTGAHEQYF | TGTGCCAGCAGCTTAGAGGTGACAGGGGCCCACGAGCAGTACTTC | 15 | TRBD1 | . | TRBJ2-7 | TRBV7-6
CASSPFGGGSYNEQFF | TGTGCCAGTAGTCCCTTTGGGGGAGGCTCCTACAATGAGCAGTTCTTC | 16 | . | . | TRBJ2-1 | TRBV19
CASSMEAAGGPWNEQFF | TGTGCCAGTAGTATGGAGGCGGCGGGAGGGCCTTGGAATGAGCAGTTCTTC | 17 | TRBD2 | once | TRBJ2-1 | TRBV19
CASSEGSGGQETQYF | TGTGCCAGCAGTGAGGGGAGCGGGGGACAAGAGACCCAGTACTTC | 15 | TRBD2 | . | TRBJ2-5 | TRBV2
CASSKQEMDTQYF | TGTGCCAGCAGTAAACAGGAAATGGATACGCAGTATTTT | 13 | . | . | TRBJ2-3 | TRBV9
CASSYLAEQYF | TGTGCCAGCAGTTACTTAGCGGAGCAGTACTTC | 11 | . | . | TRBJ2-7 | TRBV6-5
CASNDGQTVYEQYF | TGTGCCAGCAACGATGGACAGACAGTCTACGAGCAGTACTTC | 14 | . | . | TRBJ2-7 | TRBV6-5
CASSYPGAVYEQYF | TGTGCCAGCAGCTACCCAGGGGCGGTATACGAGCAGTACTTC | 14 | . | . | TRBJ2-7 | TRBV28
CASSAGQSPSNYGYTF | TGTGCCAGCTCGGCAGGCCAGAGCCCATCTAACTATGGCTACACCTTC | 16 | . | . | TRBJ1-2 | TRBV18
CASSYPSPQETQYF | TGTGCCAGCAGTTACCCCAGTCCCCAAGAGACCCAGTACTTC | 14 | . | . | TRBJ2-5 | TRBV6-2/TRBV6-3
CASSPLGKSNNSPLHF | TGTGCCAGCAGTCCCCTCGGGAAAAGCAATAATTCACCCCTCCACTTT | 16 | . | few | TRBJ1-6 | TRBV28
CASSEDRLSNQPQHF | TGTGCCAGCAGTGAGGACAGATTAAGCAATCAGCCCCAGCATTTT | 15 | . | . | TRBJ1-5 | TRBV2
CSGVYVNTDTQYF | TGCAGCGGCGTATATGTCAACACAGATACGCAGTATTTT | 13 | . | . | TRBJ2-3 | TRBV29-1
CASSPTGQGYSNQPQHF | TGTGCCAGCAGTCCCACGGGACAGGGATATAGCAATCAGCCCCAGCATTTT | 17 | TRBD1 | . | TRBJ1-5 | TRBV6-6
CASSQGWQNTEAFF | TGTGCCAGCAGCCAAGGCTGGCAGAACACTGAAGCTTTCTTT | 14 | . | . | TRBJ1-1 | TRBV3-1/TRBV3-2
CSVERDREIEQFF | TGCAGCGTTGAACGAGACAGGGAAATTGAGCAGTTCTTC | 13 | TRBD1 | once | TRBJ2-1 | TRBV29-1
CASSEYGVSRGGNTIYF | TGCGCCAGCAGTGAGTACGGGGTCTCCCGGGGGGGAAACACCATATATTTT | 17 | . | few | TRBJ1-3 | TRBV10-1
CASSSTGTSGNEQFF | TGTGCCAGCAGTTCCACCGGGACTAGCGGAAATGAGCAGTTCTTC | 15 | TRBD2 | . | TRBJ2-1 | TRBV7-9
CASSPGWGPERETQYF | TGTGCCAGCAGCCCCGGGTGGGGGCCCGAACGAGAGACCCAGTACTTC | 16 | . | . | TRBJ2-5 | TRBV5-8
CASSLAAGAAEQFF | TGTGCCAGCAGCTTGGCCGCGGGAGCCGCTGAGCAGTTCTTC | 14 | TRBD2 | once | TRBJ2-1 | TRBV5-6
CASSLAGYSNQPQHF | TGCGCCAGCAGCTTGGCAGGGTATAGCAATCAGCCCCAGCATTTT | 15 | . | few | TRBJ1-5 | TRBV5-1
CASTLDGDQETQYF | TGTGCCAGCACCCTAGACGGAGACCAAGAGACCCAGTACTTC | 14 | . | . | TRBJ2-5 | TRBV25-1
CASSLRRSSYEQYF | TGTGCCAGTAGTCTTCGACGGAGCTCCTACGAGCAGTACTTC | 14 | . | . | TRBJ2-7 | TRBV19
CASSLAPGSRDTEAFF | TGTGCCAGCAGTCTCGCCCCAGGGTCTCGGGACACTGAAGCTTTCTTT | 16 | . | . | TRBJ1-1 | TRBV7-6
CASSLTGNSYEQYF | TGTGCCAGCAGCCTCACGGGGAACTCCTACGAGCAGTACTTC | 14 | . | . | TRBJ2-7 | TRBV7-8
CASSQRLAGSGNEQFF | TGTGCCAGCAGCCAAAGACTAGCGGGATCAGGTAATGAGCAGTTCTTC | 16 | TRBD2 | . | TRBJ2-1 | TRBV5-4